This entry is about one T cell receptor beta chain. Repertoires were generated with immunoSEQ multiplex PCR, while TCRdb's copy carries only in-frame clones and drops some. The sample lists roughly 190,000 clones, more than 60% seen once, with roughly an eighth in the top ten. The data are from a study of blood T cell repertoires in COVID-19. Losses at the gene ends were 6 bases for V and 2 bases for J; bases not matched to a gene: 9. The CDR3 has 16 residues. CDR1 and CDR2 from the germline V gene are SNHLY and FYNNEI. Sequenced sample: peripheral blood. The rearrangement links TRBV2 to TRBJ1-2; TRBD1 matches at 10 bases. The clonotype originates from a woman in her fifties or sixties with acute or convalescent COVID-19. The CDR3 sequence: CASSARQGALNYGYTF. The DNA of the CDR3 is TGTGCCAGCAGCGCCAGACAGGGGGCGTTAAACTATGGCTACACCTTC.